This T cell receptor (beta chain) originates from a study of identical twins. Details on this clonotype: Its antigen is currently unknown.

Germline CDR1 MNHNS, CDR2 SASEGT. J lost 3 bases, V lost 8 bases, and 6 bases had no gene match. The CDR3 is made up of 14 amino acids. Whole-study results and caveats: Cord blood beta clonotypes present at high abundance carried fewer insertions; no such pattern appeared in memory repertoires. There is a chance that invariant MAIT and iNKT cells partially muddied zero-insertion analyses. An excess of low generation probability was shown by twin-shared out-of-frame alpha sequences. Researchers reported weaker excess twin sharing in beta out-of-frame sequences.

From the 5' RACE reads, TCRdb called clonotypes with MiXCR, one entry per CDR3 protein. The sample lists about 240,000 distinct CDR3 sequences; roughly a tenth were seen once. V usage is TRBV6-1 and J usage is TRBJ2-3, with 9 nucleotides matching TRBD1. Sequenced: memory T cells sorted from blood. The TCR originated in a man in his forties or fifties in good health. CDR3 in amino acids: CASDRGSRTDTQYF. The DNA of the CDR3 is TGTGCCAGCGACAGGGGGAGTAGGACAGATACGCAGTATTTT.